These 25 T cell receptor beta chains came from one sample sequenced in a study of T cell responses to AZD1222 COVID-19 vaccine. Sequencing used immunoSEQ multiplex PCR; TCRdb keeps in-frame clones, though not all of them. The data contain about 110,000 clones, approximately 86% of them seen just once; the ten biggest clones take up 3% to 3.5%. The source material was peripheral blood, sampled on day 0 of AZD1222 vaccination. The receptors come from an adult in good health.

Concerning this clone itself: Other DNA variants within this sample encode the same CDR3. The chain employs TRBV2 and TRBJ1-1; D uncertain. The ends were cut back, 4 bases at V and 7 bases at J, with 4 bases in the middle. CDR3 size: 10 residues. CDR1 SNHLY and CDR2 FYNNEI come from the germline V gene. CDR3 DNA: TGTGCCAGCAGTGTGGGTGAAGCTTTCTTT. Protein sequence: CASSVGEAFF.

The chain has TRBV12-3 or TRBV12-4 and TRBJ1-5; D unclear. The V and J ends lost 2 bases and 6 bases respectively, with 5 bases between them. The CDR3 has 12 residues. As DNA, the CDR3 is TGTGCCAGCAGTTTAAAGGGTCAGCCCCAGCATTTT. Protein sequence: CASSLKGQPQHF.

CDR3 sequence: CASKHQAQGRNSPLHF. In DNA, the CDR3 is TGTGCCAGCAAACACCAGGCACAGGGCCGTAATTCACCCCTCCACTTT. The chain carries TRBV2 and TRBJ1-6; possibly TRBD1 for D (6 bases). Trimming took 7 bases from V and 6 from J, leaving 19 bases between them. CDR1 and CDR2 (germline): SNHLY, FYNNEI. This CDR3 spans 16 amino acids.

This chain joins TRBV28 and TRBJ1-2; maybe TRBD1 (5 bases). Germline CDR1 is MDHEN and CDR2 is SYDVKM. CDR3 length equals 15 residues. V lost 8 bases, J lost 4 bases, and 20 bases lay in between. This CDR3 is CASFTTGGGFYGYTF. The CDR3 DNA reads as TGTGCCAGCTTTACTACTGGGGGGGGTTTCTATGGCTACACCTTC.

CDR3 nucleotides: TGTGCCAGCAGTTACAGGCCCACGGACTACGAGCAGTACTTC. The encoded protein is CASSYRPTDYEQYF. V usage is TRBV6-2 or TRBV6-3 and J usage is TRBJ2-7; no clear D. This CDR3 is 14 amino acids long. Germline assignment: CDR1 MNHEY and CDR2 SVGEGT. Trimming removed 2 bases at V and 3 bases at J, with 11 bases between.

This clone is a singleton in its sample. J is TRBJ2-1 and V is TRBV7-2, with 8 bases matching TRBD1. J was trimmed by 4 bases and V by 3 bases; bases with no gene match: 5. The CDR3 totals 15 residues. Germline lookup yields CDR1 SGHTA and CDR2 FQGNSA. CDR3 in DNA: TGTGCCAGCAGCTTTGGACAGGGAACGTACAATGAGCAGTTCTTC. Translation gives CASSFGQGTYNEQFF.

This sequence joins TRBV11-2 and TRBJ1-1, with D hard to call. The V end lost 4 bases, the J end lost 1 base, and 16 bases lay between the germline ends. There are 16 residues in the CDR3. Germline V gene data show CDR1 as SGHAT and CDR2 as FQNNGV. This chain's CDR3 is CASSSLQKPGNTEAFF. CDR3 coding DNA: TGTGCCAGCAGCTCCCTTCAGAAACCGGGGAACACTGAAGCTTTCTTT.

The chain employs TRBV27 and TRBJ1-4; perhaps TRBD1 as D (5 bases). Germline CDR1 MNHEY, CDR2 SMNVEV (reference sequence). The ends were cut back, 3 bases at V and 11 bases at J, with 10 bases in the middle. This CDR3 is 12 amino acids long. CDR3 DNA: TGTGCCAGCAGTTTTGCGGACAATAAACTGTTTTTT. Translated, it gives CASSFADNKLFF.

The rearrangement links TRBV7-2 to TRBJ2-1; no definite D call. The V end was cut by 4 bases, the J end by 4 bases, with 8 bases between. CDR1 SGHTA and CDR2 FQGNSA come from the germline V gene. This CDR3 spans 13 amino acids. The chain's CDR3 is CASSSFRYNEQFF. The CDR3, as DNA: TGTGCCAGCAGCTCGTTTCGGTACAATGAGCAGTTCTTC.

This chain joins TRBV27 and TRBJ1-2; 10 bases agree with TRBD1. The CDR3 extends over 15 amino acids. Germline lookup yields CDR1 MNHEY and CDR2 SMNVEV (reference sequence). The V gene end was trimmed by 4 bases and the J gene end by 2 bases; junction bases not matched to a gene: 4. The CDR3 spells CASSWGTGDNYGYTF. The CDR3 region has the DNA TGTGCCAGCAGTTGGGGGACAGGGGACAACTATGGCTACACCTTC.

This sequence joins TRBV28 and TRBJ1-2; D call uncertain. This CDR3 is built from 12 residues. V lost 7 bases and J 5 bases, leaving 11 bases between the germline ends. From germline, CDR1 is MDHEN and CDR2 SYDVKM. For the CDR3, the DNA is TGTGCCAGCAAAACACGTACTTATGGCTACACCTTC. Translating gives CASKTRTYGYTF.

Notes on this clone: The junction shows a germline mismatch at one end, possibly a read error. CDR3 region: CASTIAVESYNEQFF. The DNA for the CDR3 is TGTGCCAGTACTATAGCGGTGGAATCCTACAATGAGCAGTTCTTC. The chain links TRBV19 to TRBJ2-1, with D perhaps TRBD2 (6 bases). The CDR3 runs 15 residues. From germline, CDR1 is LNHDA and CDR2 SQIVND (reference sequence).

This rearrangement joins TRBV5-1 to TRBJ2-2, with TRBD2 as a possible D gene (6 bases). The CDR3 has 15 amino acids. The ends were cut back, 1 base at V and 6 bases at J, with 13 bases in the middle. Looked up from germline, CDR1 is SGHRS and CDR2 is YFSETQ. Written as DNA, the CDR3 is TGCGCCAGCAGCTTGTTTAGCGGCGCCCCCGGGGAGCTGTTTTTT. As protein: CASSLFSGAPGELFF. Variable domain in full (rest from reference TRBV5-1 and TRBJ2-2): KAGVTQTPRYLIKTRGQQVTLSCSPISGHRSVSWYQQTPGQGLQFLFEYFSETQRNKGNFPGRFSGRQFSNSRSEMNVSTLELGDSALYLCASSLFSGAPGELFFGEGSRLTVL.

The chain carries TRBV3-1 (or the pseudogene TRBV3-2) and TRBJ2-7, with D unresolved. Trimming removed 7 bases from V and 0 bases from J, with 16 bases in between. Germline V gene sequence: CDR1 LGHDT, CDR2 YNNKEL (reference sequence). CDR3 size: 15 residues. The CDR3 nucleotides are TGTGCCAGCACCCGGACCGCCGTGGGCTCCTACGAGCAGTACTTC. Protein: CASTRTAVGSYEQYF.

The chain recombines TRBV7-9 with TRBJ1-6, with 7 bases lining up with TRBD1. V was pared by 11 bases and J by 8 bases, with 15 bases of the junction left unmatched. This CDR3 contains 15 residues. In germline, CDR1 is SEHNR, CDR2 FQNEAQ (reference sequence). CDR3 DNA sequence: TGTGCCTCCACAGGGGAAGAGTCTAGGGATTCACCCCTCCACTTT. Protein: CASTGEESRDSPLHF.

The V and J genes are TRBV5-1 and TRBJ1-5; no clear D. V lost 0 bases, J lost 6 bases, and 13 bases lay in between. The CDR3 is made up of 15 amino acids. From germline, CDR1 is SGHRS and CDR2 YFSETQ. The CDR3 region has the DNA TGCGCCAGCAGCTTGGGGGATGGGGTTGCTCAGCCCCAGCATTTT. Protein sequence: CASSLGDGVAQPQHF.

This chain links TRBV30 with TRBJ2-2, with 7 bases lining up with TRBD1. Germline V lookup: CDR1 GTSNPN, CDR2 SVGIG (reference sequence). J was trimmed by 3 bases and V by 4 bases; bases with no gene match: 8. This CDR3 comprises 15 residues. The DNA for the CDR3 is TGTGCCTGGACTCACCGGGACAGAGACACCGGGGAGCTGTTTTTT. It encodes CAWTHRDRDTGELFF.

J is TRBJ2-2 and V is TRBV6-6; D ambiguous. The CDR3 length is 12 residues. CDR1 and CDR2 from the germline V gene are MNHNY and SVGAGI (reference sequence). The V end was cut by 4 bases, the J end by 4 bases, with 4 bases between. The CDR3 DNA is TGTGCCAGCAGTTCCCCCACCGGGGAGCTGTTTTTT. Protein: CASSSPTGELFF.

The rearrangement links TRBV9 to TRBJ1-2; 9 bases map to TRBD1. Germline CDR1 reads SGDLS; CDR2 reads YYNGEE. The CDR3 is 14 residues long. V gave up 6 bases and J gave up 4 bases; unmatched junction bases: 7. CDR3 amino acids: CASTWGQGRYGYTF. The CDR3 bases are TGTGCCAGCACCTGGGGACAGGGTCGCTATGGCTACACCTTC.

This clone showed up just a few times. The V and J genes are TRBV28 and TRBJ2-3; TRBD1 matches 7 bases. V shed 5 bases, J shed 1 base, and the junction held 12 bases outside the gene matches. There are 17 residues in the CDR3. Per germline, CDR1 MDHEN and CDR2 SYDVKM. The CDR3 spells CASSPTGERVGTDTQYF. In nucleotides, the CDR3 is TGTGCCAGCAGTCCAACAGGGGAACGGGTGGGCACAGATACGCAGTATTTT.

This sequence joins TRBV11-3 and TRBJ2-5, with D possibly matching TRBD1 (6 bases). There are 17 residues in the CDR3. CDR1 SGHNT and CDR2 YENEEA come from the germline V gene. Trimming removed 1 base at V and 3 bases at J, with 18 bases between. CDR3: CASSLGKDRSFKETQYF. The CDR3 DNA follows: TGTGCCAGCAGCTTAGGAAAGGACAGAAGCTTTAAAGAGACCCAGTACTTC.

The chain has TRBV15 and TRBJ2-6; D is ambiguous. Trimming pared 1 base from V and 1 base from J, leaving 2 bases between. The CDR3 contains 14 residues. In germline, CDR1 is LNHNV, CDR2 YYDKDF (reference sequence). The chain's CDR3 is CATSRGSGANVLTF. CDR3 coding DNA: TGTGCCACCAGCAGAGGGTCTGGGGCCAACGTCCTGACTTTC.

This clone was detected only once. The chain couples TRBV7-2 to TRBJ2-1; 9 bases match TRBD1. The germline V gene encodes CDR1 SGHTA and CDR2 FQGNSA. The V and J ends lost 6 bases and 9 bases, in that order; junction bases with no gene match: 15. The CDR3 covers 16 residues. For the CDR3, the DNA is TGTGCCAGCAGTCCGCATTCCGGGACAGGGCGACCTGAGCAGTTCTTC. The encoded protein is CASSPHSGTGRPEQFF.

V and J are TRBV5-6 and TRBJ1-2; D is unclear. V dropped 0 bases and J dropped 0 bases, with 3 bases sitting between them. CDR1 is SGHDT and CDR2 is YYEEEE in the germline V gene. There are 13 residues in the CDR3. The CDR3 loop reads CASSLGTNYGYTF. The DNA for the CDR3 is TGTGCCAGCAGCTTGGGCACTAACTATGGCTACACCTTC.

The CDR3 DNA is TGTGCCAGCTCACGAGTACAGACAGCTCATAGCAATCAGCCCCAGCATTTT. Translating gives CASSRVQTAHSNQPQHF. V gene TRBV18 combines with J gene TRBJ1-5, with D perhaps TRBD1 (5 bases). The CDR3 runs to 17 residues. Germline V lookup: CDR1 KGHSH, CDR2 LQKENI. V lost 4 bases, J lost 0 bases, and 16 bases lay in between.